This T cell receptor beta chain was identified during a study of cytomegalovirus exposure and HLA in healthy donors (dated by TCRdb to the late 2010s). For context, the study as a whole: An earlier analysis of 587 of the donors reported over 250 Gb of sequence data and 117 million unique TCR beta sequences obtained from about 179 million T cells. An early release that covered about 600 HLA-typed donors contained about 300 gigabases of sequencing data and about 93 million unique TCR sequences. The genetic ancestry cluster associated with self-reported Caucasian donors included 81% of the roughly 410 genotyped donors. The study was designed to test whether signatures of past pathogen exposure could be identified by cataloging public T cell receptors. Using immunosequencing, the study profiled T cell repertoires from about 610 subjects and related those repertoires to cytomegalovirus serostatus. In addition to the first cohort of 666 subjects, a separate validation cohort of 130 or so different subjects was used. High-throughput TCR immunosequencing, statistical association of individual TCRs with disease status, and machine learning were combined to predict cytomegalovirus infection status. In a later analysis, previously published TCR beta repertoires from more than 500 donors were re-analyzed and high-resolution HLA genotyping was added so that TCR occurrence patterns could be studied. Rather than using new phenotypic data, the later analysis identified candidate immune exposures from TCR beta sequences and from how often those sequences occurred across donors. An earlier analysis of around 640 of the donors used high-throughput TCR beta sequencing to judge whether each TCR beta V gene segment behaved as functional or pseudogenic. Donor age, sex, ethnicity and CMV serostatus were compiled alongside the repertoire data. A later genetic analysis took genome-wide SNP genotypes for about three fifths of the roughly 670 donors and used that subset as a discovery cohort. Every repertoire in the discovery cohort had been generated on one and the same sequencing platform. HLA typing covered class I and class II loci at four-digit resolution. Typing coverage differed by locus: A, B, C, DRB1 and DQB1 were typed in roughly 620-630 donors, DQA1 in approximately 520, DPA1 in some 600, and DPB1 in just under 480. A few DR-DQ haplotypes were handled as single units for association and clustering because linkage in the cohort was strong. On average, 235,054 unique TCR beta nucleotide sequences were sequenced per donor among more than 350 genotyped donors of the cohort, with roughly 18% of those sequences being non-productive.

CDR1 is given as SEHNR and CDR2 as FQNEAQ, both from the germline V gene (reference sequence). Unmatched junction bases come to 7, with V trimmed by 1 base and J by 10 bases. From cysteine to phenylalanine, the CDR3 is 15 amino acids long. Just CDR3 DNA is preserved here, 45 bases in frame from base 1. To note about this clone: Its cognate antigen has yet to be identified. Base-call qualities are not available, and no considerably larger clone is one nucleotide away.

Receptor libraries were prepared by the immunoSEQ multiplex PCR assay. For the multiplex PCR, a mixture combining 60 forward primers for TCR Vbeta segments and 13 reverse primers for TCR Jbeta segments was used. A multiplex PCR assay on genomic DNA amplified the CDR3 region of rearranged TCR beta genes. The amplified TCR beta libraries were sequenced on the Illumina HiSeq System as 87-base-pair reads. The paper's data handling went like this. In a later analysis, around 80 million unique TCR beta chains were counted across the approximately 640 repertoires, and approximately 11 million of these chains were shared by at least two donors. To remove PCR and sequencing errors, raw reads were error-corrected and collapsed into unique sequences using a nearest-neighbor algorithm that merged closely related sequences. CDR3 sequences were aligned to IMGT reference sequences to assign V, D and J gene segments. For a sequence to be retained, a match of at least six nucleotides was required to both a V gene segment and a J gene segment. A rearrangement was called productive if the CDR3 had no stop codons and remained in frame with V and J, and every other rearrangement was called non-productive. CDR3 was defined by IMGT convention, running from the second conserved V-encoded cysteine to the conserved J-encoded phenylalanine. The earlier analysis of about 610 of the donors excluded any sequence lacking an unambiguous match to a single V gene segment. An earlier analysis of roughly 590 of the donors called V segments functional above 56.7% productive rearrangements and segregating when the between-donor standard deviation exceeded 5%. To diagnose cytomegalovirus status from the catalog of TCR beta chain sequences, a statistical classification framework was built. A later analysis assigned V and J genes by comparing TCR nucleotide sequences with IMGT/GENE-DB human TR gene sequences. Using the TCRdist pipeline, a later analysis assigned CDR3 sequences along with most-parsimonious VDJ recombination scenarios. A later analysis defined each TCR beta chain by its CDR3 amino acid sequence plus V-gene family, and excluded reads lacking a unique V-gene family. As a way to deal with suspected cross-contamination and a sequencing artifact, a later analysis dropped over 550 nucleotide sequences that were highly shared and had low generation probability. For each public chain, a later analysis derived a clonal expansion index from normalized ranks of inferred template counts within each repertoire. A later analysis computed generation probabilities with a VDJ recombination model fitted to out-of-frame rearrangements, and checked the results against IGoR. In a later analysis, TCR-TCR, TCR-HLA and TCR-CMV co-occurrence was scored with hypergeometric tests, and a repertoire-size bias correction was applied to TCR pairs. A later analysis estimated false discovery rates by permuting HLA or CMV assignments 20 times. In a later analysis, co-occurring TCRs were grouped using DBSCAN, and TCRdist sequence similarity was added for clustering within HLA-allele-positive subsets. Repertoires with fewer than 30,000 or more than 120,000 public chains were left out of co-occurrence clustering, as were a few repertoires with anomalous nucleotide sharing. TCRdb stores this immuneACCESS table with in-frame sequences only. Part of the clones is absent; in the studies checked, under half of the shortfall reflects unresolved V genes, and no reason is known for the rest. That table is the source of V, J and clone size, and D and trimming were worked out from the DNA. This sample comprises about 140,000 clones, roughly 71% of them detected only once. The ten largest make up about 6.4% of the sample.

Overall study results and their limits: The study listed 164 TCR beta chains as associated with cytomegalovirus. Some IMGT-functional V segments, including TRBV6-2 and TRBV6-3, could not be distinguished by the 87-base-pair reads and were therefore excluded. According to a later analysis, TCR association rates differed among HLA loci, with DRB1 alleles showing the most associated TCRs and HLA-C alleles showing the fewest. A later analysis associated about 18,000 TCR beta sequences with specific HLA alleles at a false discovery rate of 0.05. A later analysis reported that several top co-occurrence clusters appeared linked to parvovirus B19, influenza, CMV and Epstein-Barr virus. A later genetic analysis reported fewer N-insertions in productive TCRs among donors in an Asian-associated ancestry cluster than the roughly 640-donor mean. A cluster of highly shared sequence variants was judged likely to be a technical artifact of the sequencing pipeline. In both the original and validation cohorts, the classifier was reported to diagnose cytomegalovirus status with high specificity and sensitivity. A few of the identified cytomegalovirus-associated TCR beta chains were confirmed in vitro to be specific for cytomegalovirus antigens. According to a later analysis, most CMV-associated TCR beta chains appeared to be HLA-restricted, and the HLA associations seemed to be driven largely by CMV exposure. A further reported finding was that TCR beta sequences accurately predicted the HLA-A and HLA-B alleles for most subjects in the first cohort. In an earlier analysis of about 600 of the donors, most TCR beta V segments appeared in productive rearrangements about 87% or about 30% of the time, broadly matching IMGT annotations. Presence/absence analyses assumed roughly uniform sequencing depth across donors, an assumption that may not hold. A later genetic analysis associated a missense DCLRE1C variant with V-gene and J-gene trimming of TCR beta chains, and an independent cohort replicated the association. CMV serostatus was the only immune exposure information available for the cohort. A later analysis found that HLA-associated TCR beta chains were more clonally expanded and had lower generation probabilities than equally common non-associated chains. According to the authors, the approach could potentially be generalized to other disease states and immunological phenotypes. Seventeen rarely observed V segments, including chromosome 9 orphons, were excluded from the earlier analysis of a few hundred of the donors because counts were too low. In this cohort, only TCR beta chains were sequenced, and detectable features were limited by the absence of alpha or paired-chain data. Linkage disequilibrium might explain the correlated functional status among segregating V segments, but an unknown experimental factor could not be ruled out. Strong co-occurrence of HLA alleles, especially DR and DQ, made assigning TCR associations to individual alleles difficult. Because HLA typing was unavailable for some donors at each locus, only the typed subset was used in association tests. Most TCR sequences were observed very rarely across donors, whereas some public TCRs were present in many individuals.

The cohort was made up of 666 healthy bone marrow donors. At the time of sampling, every cohort member was nominally healthy, though immune exposures that went unrecorded were likely present. The donor tested CMV seronegative, placing the donor among the 350 to 400 seronegative members of the cohort. Every donor gave a peripheral blood sample, and the peripheral blood mononuclear cells from that sample were used for TCR beta sequencing. The Qiagen DNeasy Blood Extraction Kit was used to extract genomic DNA from the blood cell samples. Input material: PBMCs. This clonotype originated in a man aged 25-45 years in good health and CMV-seronegative. Recombination joined TRBV7-9 with TRBJ2-1, with 10 bases aligning to TRBD2. The DNA sequence is TGTGCCAGCAGCTTAGACCCTAGCGGGAGTTCGGAGCAGTTCTTC. This translates into CASSLDPSGSSEQFF. Reference TRBV7-9 and TRBJ2-1 proteins supply the regions before and after the CDR3; the full variable domain is: DTGVSQNPRHKITKRGQNVTFRCDPISEHNRLYWYRQTLGQGPEFLTYFQNEAQLEKSRLLSDRFSAERPKGSFSTLEIQRTEQGDSAMYLCASSLDPSGSSEQFFGPGTRLTVL.